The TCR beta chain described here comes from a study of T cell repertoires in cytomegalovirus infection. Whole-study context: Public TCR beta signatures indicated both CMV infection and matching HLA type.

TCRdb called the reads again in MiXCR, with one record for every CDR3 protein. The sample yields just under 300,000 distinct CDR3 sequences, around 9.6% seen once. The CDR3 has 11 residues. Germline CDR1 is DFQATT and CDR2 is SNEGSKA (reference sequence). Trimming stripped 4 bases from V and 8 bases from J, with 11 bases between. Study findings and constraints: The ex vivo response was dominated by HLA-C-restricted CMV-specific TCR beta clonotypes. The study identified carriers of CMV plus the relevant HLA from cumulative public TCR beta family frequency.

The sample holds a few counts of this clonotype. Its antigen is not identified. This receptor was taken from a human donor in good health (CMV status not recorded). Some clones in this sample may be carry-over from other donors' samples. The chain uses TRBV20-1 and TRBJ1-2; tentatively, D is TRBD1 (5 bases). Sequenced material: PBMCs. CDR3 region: CSAKGLRGYTF. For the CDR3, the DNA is TGCAGTGCTAAGGGGCTGAGGGGCTACACCTTC.